The present T cell receptor beta chain was sequenced within a study of blood T cell repertoires in COVID-19. Background on the study: Acute-phase and convalescent COVID-19 samples originated in the United States, Italy and Spain. T cells, B-cell-depleted T cells, or PBMCs supplied cDNA or gDNA.

Authors' processing steps: Using reference gene primer amplification, nucleated cell counts were estimated. Assay: immunoSEQ multiplex PCR; the TCRdb copy retains only in-frame clones and omits some. Clone size and V and J calls were adopted from that table, with D and trimming inferred from the DNA. Of 100,000 to 150,000 clones listed, roughly 80% are singletons. V shed 5 bases and J 6 bases; nucleotides not matched to a gene: 6. This CDR3 has 16 residues. CDR1 and CDR2 (germline): LNHDA, SQIVND (reference sequence). The sequenced material came from peripheral blood. V is TRBV19 and J is TRBJ2-1; 14 nucleotides line up with TRBD2. The origin of this receptor is a man aged 60-69 years with acute or convalescent COVID-19. CDR3 protein: CASSPGGTSGSNEQFF. DNA of the CDR3: TGTGCCAGTAGTCCCGGCGGGACTAGCGGGAGCAATGAGCAGTTCTTC.